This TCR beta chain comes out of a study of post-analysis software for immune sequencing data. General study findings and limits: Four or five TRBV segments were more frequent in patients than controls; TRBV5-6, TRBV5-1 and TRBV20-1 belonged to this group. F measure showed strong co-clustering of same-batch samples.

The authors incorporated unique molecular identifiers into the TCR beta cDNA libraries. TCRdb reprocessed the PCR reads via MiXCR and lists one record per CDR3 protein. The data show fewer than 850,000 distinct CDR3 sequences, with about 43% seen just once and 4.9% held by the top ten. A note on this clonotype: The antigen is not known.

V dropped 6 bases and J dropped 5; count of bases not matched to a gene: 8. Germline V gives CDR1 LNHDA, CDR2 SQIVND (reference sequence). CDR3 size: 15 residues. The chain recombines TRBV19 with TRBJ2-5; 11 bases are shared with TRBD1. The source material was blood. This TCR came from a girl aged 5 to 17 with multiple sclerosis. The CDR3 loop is CASSRGQGAGETQYF. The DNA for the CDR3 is TGTGCCAGTAGCCGAGGACAGGGGGCAGGGGAGACCCAGTACTTC.